This TCR beta chain comes out of a study of tumor and adjacent non-tumor tissue in lung cancer. Study context: Samples averaged around 4.2 million productive TCRbeta reads each.

Study-level points and caveats: Normal lung showed higher cumulative top 100 clone frequency than tumor.

The template was RNA from unsorted bulk tissue. The normal lung tissue was taken more than 3 cm from the tumor edge. This CDR3 comprises 16 residues. CDR1 is SQVTM, CDR2 ANQGSEA, per germline. The library came from three nested PCR rounds adapted from ARM-PCR protocols. TCRdb reprocessed the multiplex PCR reads with MiXCR, giving one entry per CDR3 protein. The table shows about 86,000 distinct CDR3 sequences, with more than 65% occurring only once. This clonotype was counted once. The antigen is unknown. At one end the junction does not follow the germline gene, possibly because of a read error. V is TRBV29-1 and J is TRBJ2-1; the D call may be TRBD1 or TRBD2 (5 bases each). Sequencing input: distant non-tumor lung tissue. The receptor was derived from a woman aged 50 to 60 with non-small cell lung cancer. The CDR3 protein is CCVVPKGRGSYNEQFF. For the CDR3, the DNA is TGCTGCGTTGTCCCCAAGGGGCGCGGGTCCTACAATGAGCAGTTCTTC.